Below, 20 T cell receptor beta chains from the same sample are listed, as sequenced in a study of blood T cell repertoires in COVID-19. Profiled with immunoSEQ multiplex PCR; TCRdb holds only in-frame clones, not every one. The repertoire includes 85,000 to 100,000 clones, about 70% of them detected once, and approximately 23% sits in the top ten. The material sequenced was peripheral blood. The receptors derive from a woman aged 60 to 75 in a cohort sampled during active or convalescent COVID-19.

The J gene is TRBJ2-7, the V gene TRBV25-1; D is perhaps TRBD1 (6 bases). Between the trimmed V and J ends, which lost 6 bases and 3 bases, there was a span of 9 bases. The CDR3 has 12 residues. Germline loops: CDR1 MGHDK, CDR2 SYGVNS. CDR3 amino acids: CASRRQDYEQYF. In nucleotides, the CDR3 is TGTGCCAGCAGGAGACAGGACTACGAGCAGTACTTC.

The rearrangement uses TRBV19 and TRBJ2-1; D perhaps matches TRBD2 (5 bases). Germline CDR1 reads LNHDA; CDR2 reads SQIVND (reference sequence). The CDR3 covers 15 residues. Between the trimmed V and J ends, which lost 5 bases and 5 bases, there was a span of 16 bases. The CDR3 sequence is CASSATSLFHNEQFF. In DNA form, the CDR3 reads TGTGCCAGTAGTGCCACTAGTTTATTCCACAATGAGCAGTTCTTC.

This chain links TRBV30 with TRBJ1-6, with TRBD1 as a possible D gene (5 bases). The CDR3 totals 14 residues. Germline V gives CDR1 GTSNPN, CDR2 SVGIG (reference sequence). V was cut by 0 bases and J by 7 bases, with 10 bases left in between. The CDR3 here is CAWSVARVNSPLHF. The DNA for the CDR3 is TGTGCCTGGAGTGTAGCCAGGGTGAATTCACCCCTCCACTTT.

This rearrangement joins TRBV6-5 to TRBJ1-1; possible D gene TRBD1, 5 bases. The CDR3 is 14 residues long. V lost 2 bases to trimming and J lost 6 bases, with 13 bases between them. Germline V gives CDR1 MNHEY, CDR2 SVGAGI. The CDR3 DNA sequence: TGTGCCAGCAGTTACATTGGGGGGAGGGCTGAAGCTTTCTTT. Amino acid sequence: CASSYIGGRAEAFF.

This clone came up a few times. The genes are TRBV29-1 and TRBJ1-2, with 8 bases lining up with TRBD1. The V and J ends lost 2 bases and 8 bases, in that order; junction bases with no gene match: 7. The CDR3 runs 13 residues. Germline V gene lookup returns CDR1 SQVTM and CDR2 ANQGSEA. CDR3 sequence: CSVERQGAKGYTF. The DNA for the CDR3 is TGCAGCGTTGAACGGCAGGGGGCTAAAGGCTACACCTTC.

This clone was observed a few times. This chain connects TRBV2 to TRBJ1-2, with 7 nucleotides matching TRBD1. The junction had 5 bases not matched to a gene; V was cut back by 7 bases and J by 0 bases. The CDR3 has 14 amino acids. The germline V gene has CDR1 SNHLY and CDR2 FYNNEI. The CDR3 region has the DNA TGTGCCAGCACAGGGACAGCCTCTAACTATGGCTACACCTTC. It specifies CASTGTASNYGYTF.

The chain links TRBV19 to TRBJ1-1; D call uncertain. The CDR3 loop spans 13 amino acids. V was trimmed by 0 bases and J by 10 bases, leaving 12 bases between them. The germline V gene has CDR1 LNHDA and CDR2 SQIVND (reference sequence). This CDR3 is CASSIDLFGGAFF. DNA for the CDR3: TGTGCCAGTAGTATAGATCTATTTGGCGGAGCTTTCTTT.

The V and J genes are TRBV5-6 and TRBJ2-2, with a weak D call TRBD2 (6 bases). Trimming took 2 bases from V and 7 from J, leaving 15 bases between them. The CDR3 is 15 residues long. Germline V gene lookup returns CDR1 SGHDT and CDR2 YYEEEE. The CDR3 reads CASSFIGGEDGELFF. CDR3 nucleotide sequence: TGTGCCAGCAGCTTTATAGGCGGGGAGGACGGGGAGCTGTTTTTT.

J is TRBJ2-1 and V is TRBV7-8; TRBD1 agrees at 8 bases. Looked up from germline, CDR1 is SGHVS and CDR2 is FQNEAQ. With 1 base clipped from V and 8 bases from J, the junction kept 10 bases outside the gene matches. The CDR3 is 16 residues long. The CDR3 DNA reads TGTGCCAGCAGCTTAGTGAGGCGACAGGGGATTGATGAGCAGTTCTTC. It specifies CASSLVRRQGIDEQFF.

V usage is TRBV10-1 and J usage is TRBJ1-1, with D hard to call. V gave up 2 bases and J gave up 5 bases, with 15 bases separating them. The CDR3 consists of 15 residues. Germline V gene sequence: CDR1 WNHNN, CDR2 SYGVQD (reference sequence). The CDR3 coding sequence is TGCGCCAGCAGTGAGGCCGGGAGCGGGTGGACTGAAGCTTTCTTT. Translation: CASSEAGSGWTEAFF.

This chain uses TRBV4-1 with TRBJ2-4; 7 bases agree with TRBD1. This CDR3 comprises 17 residues. Trimming removed 4 bases from V and 0 bases from J; junction bases left unmatched: 9. Looked up from germline, CDR1 is MGHRA and CDR2 is YSYEKL. The CDR3 here is CASSLGTAVLAKNIQYF. The DNA of the CDR3 is TGCGCCAGCAGCCTCGGGACAGCCGTTCTAGCCAAAAACATTCAGTACTTC.

This chain links TRBV5-1 with TRBJ1-6, with D possibly matching TRBD1 (5 bases). Germline-derived CDR1 and CDR2 are SGHRS and YFSETQ. The CDR3 has 15 residues. Deletions cut 7 bases from V and 7 bases from J, with 18 bases between. CDR3 residues: CASGSSGTANSPLHF. As DNA, the CDR3 is TGCGCCAGCGGATCCAGCGGGACGGCGAATTCACCCCTCCACTTT.

The rearrangement joins TRBV11-2 to TRBJ2-5, with TRBD1 matching over 8 bases. V lost 2 bases and J lost 1; bases outside the gene matches: 3. This CDR3 has 15 residues. Germline CDR1 is SGHAT and CDR2 is FQNNGV. CDR3 residues: CASSLRGQAQETQYF. CDR3 sequence (DNA): TGTGCCAGCAGCTTAAGGGGACAGGCCCAAGAGACCCAGTACTTC.

The chain uses TRBV2 and TRBJ1-6, with 9 bases aligning to TRBD1. With 6 bases clipped from V and 10 bases from J, the junction kept 4 bases outside the gene matches. The CDR3 spans 13 residues. CDR1 and CDR2 (germline): SNHLY, FYNNEI. CDR3 region: CASSGTGTSPLHF. The CDR3 DNA reads as TGTGCCAGCAGCGGGACAGGGACCTCACCCCTCCACTTT.

This clone has a handful of counts. The chain employs TRBV10-3 and TRBJ2-3; D gene uncertain. V lost 4 bases and J 3 bases, leaving 11 bases between the germline ends. This CDR3 contains 14 residues. The germline CDR1 and CDR2 sequences are ENHRY and SYGVKD. CDR3 loop: CAISAVDGTDTQYF. The CDR3 coding sequence is TGTGCCATCAGTGCGGTAGACGGGACAGATACGCAGTATTTT.

The chain has TRBV21-1 and TRBJ1-3. TRBV21-1 is deemed a pseudogene. The CDR3 has 11 amino acids. CDR3 amino acids: CASSTRSTIYF. The CDR3 DNA is TGTGCCAGCAGCACTCGGAGCACCATATATTTT.

The chain uses TRBV4-3 and TRBJ1-2, with 10 nucleotides matching TRBD1. There are 17 residues in the CDR3. After removal of 0 bases from V and 0 bases from J, the junction contained 4 bases not matched to a gene. Per the germline V gene, CDR1 is LGHNA and CDR2 is YSLEER. CDR3: CASSQDPGQGANYGYTF. The CDR3 DNA follows: TGCGCCAGCAGCCAAGACCCTGGACAGGGGGCTAACTATGGCTACACCTTC.

The chain has TRBV6-5 and TRBJ2-7; 7 bases are a match to TRBD2. Trimming removed 10 bases from V and 0 bases from J; junction bases left unmatched: 12. This CDR3 is built from 15 residues. CDR1 is MNHEY, CDR2 SVGAGI, per germline. CDR3 sequence reads: CAIQMWRGSSYEQYF. The CDR3 region has the DNA TGTGCCATCCAGATGTGGCGGGGGAGCTCCTACGAGCAGTACTTC.

The chain uses TRBV5-1 and TRBJ1-6; TRBD1 aligns across 9 bases. Germline loops: CDR1 SGHRS, CDR2 YFSETQ. V lost 4 bases to trimming and J lost 9 bases; unmatched junction nucleotides: 8. The CDR3 contains 15 residues. CDR3 in DNA: TGCGCCAGCAGCAGGACAGGGGAAGGTAGTTCACCCCTCCACTTT. Translated, it gives CASSRTGEGSSPLHF. Full variable domain (rest looked up from reference TRBV5-1 and TRBJ1-6): KAGVTQTPRYLIKTRGQQVTLSCSPISGHRSVSWYQQTPGQGLQFLFEYFSETQRNKGNFPGRFSGRQFSNSRSEMNVSTLELGDSALYLCASSRTGEGSSPLHFGNGTRLTVT.

In its sample, this clone was seen once. The rearrangement joins TRBV14 to TRBJ1-2, with D tentatively TRBD1 (6 bases). The CDR3 contains 12 residues. V lost 6 bases and J 7 bases, leaving 12 bases between the germline ends. Germline V CDR1 and CDR2: SGHDN, FVKESK. This chain's CDR3 is CASSLTGFGYTF. Written as DNA, the CDR3 is TGTGCCAGCAGTCTCACAGGGTTTGGCTACACCTTC.